This T cell receptor beta chain derives from a study of technical replicates of blood from four donors. In its sample, this clone was seen once. The data were produced by immunoSEQ multiplex PCR, yet TCRdb's version contains in-frame clones alone and is incomplete. The table shows approximately 81,000 clones, with more than 90% occurring only once. The TCR was taken from a human donor in good health. The specimen sequenced was T cells isolated from PBMCs.

DNA of the CDR3: TGTGCCAGCGGCAACTACGAGCAGTACTTC. This gives the protein CASGNYEQYF. This chain connects TRBV2 to TRBJ2-7; D remains unclear. This CDR3 contains 10 residues. With 8 bases removed from V and 3 bases from J, the gap between germline ends came to 5 bases. The germline V gene encodes CDR1 SNHLY and CDR2 FYNNEI.